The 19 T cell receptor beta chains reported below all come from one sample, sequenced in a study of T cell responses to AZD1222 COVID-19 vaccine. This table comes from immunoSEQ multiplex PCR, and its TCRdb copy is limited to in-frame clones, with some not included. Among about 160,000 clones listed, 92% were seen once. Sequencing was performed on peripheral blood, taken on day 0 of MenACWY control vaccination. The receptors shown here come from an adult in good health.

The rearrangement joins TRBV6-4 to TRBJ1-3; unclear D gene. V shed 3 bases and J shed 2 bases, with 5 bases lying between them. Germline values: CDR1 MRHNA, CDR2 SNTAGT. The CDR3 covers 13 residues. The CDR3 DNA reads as TGTGCCAGCAGTGAAGCCCCTGGAAACACCATATATTTT. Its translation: CASSEAPGNTIYF.

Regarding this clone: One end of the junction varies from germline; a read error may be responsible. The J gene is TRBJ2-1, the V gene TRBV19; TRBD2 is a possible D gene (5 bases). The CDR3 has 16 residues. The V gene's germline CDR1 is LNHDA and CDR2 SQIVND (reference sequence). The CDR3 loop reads CASSLARGHWYNDQFF. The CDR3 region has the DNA TGTGCCAGTAGTCTCGCCCGGGGTCACTGGTACAATGATCAGTTCTTC. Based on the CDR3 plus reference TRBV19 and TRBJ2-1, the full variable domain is DGGITQSPKYLFRKEGQNVTLSCEQNLNHDAMYWYRQDPGQGLRLIYYSQIVNDFQKGDIAEGYSVSREKKESFPLTVTSAQKNPTAFYLCASSLARGHWYNDQFFGPGTRLTVL.

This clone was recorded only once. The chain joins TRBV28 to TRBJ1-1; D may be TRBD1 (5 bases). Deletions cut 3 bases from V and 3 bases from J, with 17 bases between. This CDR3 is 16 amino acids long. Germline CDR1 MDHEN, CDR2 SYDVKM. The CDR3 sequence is CASSLEFRGTYTEAFF. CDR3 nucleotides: TGTGCCAGCAGTTTGGAGTTTCGAGGGACGTACACTGAAGCTTTCTTT.

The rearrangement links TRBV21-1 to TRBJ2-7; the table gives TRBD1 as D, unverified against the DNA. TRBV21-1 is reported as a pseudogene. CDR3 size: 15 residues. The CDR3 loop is CASSNWTGRSYEQYF. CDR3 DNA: TGTGCCAGCAGCAACTGGACAGGGAGATCCTACGAGCAGTACTTC.

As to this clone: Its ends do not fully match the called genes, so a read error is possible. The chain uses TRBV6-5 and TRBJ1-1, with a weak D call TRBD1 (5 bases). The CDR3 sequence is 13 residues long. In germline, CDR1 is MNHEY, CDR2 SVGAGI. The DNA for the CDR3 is TGTGCCAGCAGCGCGACAGTGAACACTGAGGCTTTCTTT. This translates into CASSATVNTEAFF.

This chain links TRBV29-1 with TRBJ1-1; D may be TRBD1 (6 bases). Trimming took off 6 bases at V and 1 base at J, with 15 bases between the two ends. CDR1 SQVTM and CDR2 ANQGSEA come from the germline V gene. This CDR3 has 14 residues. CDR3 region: CSVPPGAGNTEAFF. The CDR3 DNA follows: TGCAGCGTACCACCAGGGGCGGGGAACACTGAAGCTTTCTTT.

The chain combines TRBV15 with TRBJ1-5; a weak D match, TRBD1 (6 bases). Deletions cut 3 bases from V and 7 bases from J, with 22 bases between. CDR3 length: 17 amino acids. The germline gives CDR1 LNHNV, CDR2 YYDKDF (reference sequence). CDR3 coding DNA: TGTGCCACCAGCAGTGGCCCAAATAGGGGGGAAGGCCAGCCCCAGCATTTT. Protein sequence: CATSSGPNRGEGQPQHF.

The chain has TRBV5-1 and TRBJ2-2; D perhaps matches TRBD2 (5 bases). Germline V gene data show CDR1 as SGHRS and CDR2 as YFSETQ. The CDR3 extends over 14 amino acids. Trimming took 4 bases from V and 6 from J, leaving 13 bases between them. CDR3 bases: TGCGCCAGCAGCCTAGTAGCGTCGGCCGGGGAGCTGTTTTTT. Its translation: CASSLVASAGELFF. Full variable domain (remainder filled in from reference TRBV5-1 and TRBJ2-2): KAGVTQTPRYLIKTRGQQVTLSCSPISGHRSVSWYQQTPGQGLQFLFEYFSETQRNKGNFPGRFSGRQFSNSRSEMNVSTLELGDSALYLCASSLVASAGELFFGEGSRLTVL.

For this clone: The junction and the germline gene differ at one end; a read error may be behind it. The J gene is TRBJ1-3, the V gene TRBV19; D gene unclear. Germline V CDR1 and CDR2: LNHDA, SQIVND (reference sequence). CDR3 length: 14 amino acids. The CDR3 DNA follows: TGTGCCAGTAGTATCAGGCAGCCTGGCAACACCATATATTTT. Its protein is CASSIRQPGNTIYF. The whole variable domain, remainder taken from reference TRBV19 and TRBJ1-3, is DGGITQSPKYLFRKEGQNVTLSCEQNLNHDAMYWYRQDPGQGLRLIYYSQIVNDFQKGDIAEGYSVSREKKESFPLTVTSAQKNPTAFYLCASSIRQPGNTIYFGEGSWLTVV.

Written as DNA, the CDR3 is TGTGCCAGTAGGCAGGGTGCAACTAATGAAAAACTGTTTTTT. It specifies CASRQGATNEKLFF. This chain joins TRBV19 and TRBJ1-4; D is perhaps TRBD1 (5 bases). The germline V gene has CDR1 LNHDA and CDR2 SQIVND (reference sequence). The germline V and J ends were trimmed by 6 bases and 0 bases, with 8 bases remaining between them. The CDR3 loop spans 14 amino acids.

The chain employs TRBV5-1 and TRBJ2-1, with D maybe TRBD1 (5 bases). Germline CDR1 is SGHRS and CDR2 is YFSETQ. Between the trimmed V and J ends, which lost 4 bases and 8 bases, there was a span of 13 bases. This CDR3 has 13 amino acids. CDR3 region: CASSGGWGHEQFF. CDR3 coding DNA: TGCGCCAGCAGCGGCGGTTGGGGCCATGAGCAGTTCTTC.

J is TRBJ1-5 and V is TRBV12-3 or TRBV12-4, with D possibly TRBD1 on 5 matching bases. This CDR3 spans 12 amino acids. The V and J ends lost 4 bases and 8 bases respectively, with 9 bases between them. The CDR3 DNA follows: TGTGCCAGCAGTTCAGGGCCGGAGCCCCAGCATTTT. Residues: CASSSGPEPQHF.

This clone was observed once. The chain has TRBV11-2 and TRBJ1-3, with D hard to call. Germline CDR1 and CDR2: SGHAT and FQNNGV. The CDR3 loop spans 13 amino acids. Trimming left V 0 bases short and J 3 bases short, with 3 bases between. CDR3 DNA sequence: TGTGCCAGCAGCTTAGACCGTGGAAACACCATATATTTT. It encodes CASSLDRGNTIYF.

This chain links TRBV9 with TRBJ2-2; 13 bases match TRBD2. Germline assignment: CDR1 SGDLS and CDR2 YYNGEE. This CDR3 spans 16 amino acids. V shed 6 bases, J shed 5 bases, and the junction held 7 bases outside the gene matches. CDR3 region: CASTTLAGGRTGELFF. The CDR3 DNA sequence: TGTGCCAGCACCACACTAGCGGGAGGGCGGACCGGGGAGCTGTTTTTT.

As DNA, the CDR3 is TGTGCCAGCACCTCAGGGGCTAGCACAGATACGCAGTATTTT. Translating gives CASTSGASTDTQYF. This chain links TRBV11-2 with TRBJ2-3; the D gene is possibly TRBD1 (6 bases). This CDR3 comprises 14 residues. Germline assignment: CDR1 SGHAT and CDR2 FQNNGV. The V and J ends lost 7 bases and 0 bases respectively, with 11 bases between them.

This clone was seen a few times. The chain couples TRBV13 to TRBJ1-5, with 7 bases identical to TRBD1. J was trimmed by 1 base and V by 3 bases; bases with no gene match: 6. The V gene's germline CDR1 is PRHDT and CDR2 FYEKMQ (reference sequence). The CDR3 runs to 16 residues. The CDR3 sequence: CASSLRQGRSNQPQHF. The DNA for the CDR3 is TGTGCCAGCAGCTTGAGACAGGGTCGGAGCAATCAGCCCCAGCATTTT.

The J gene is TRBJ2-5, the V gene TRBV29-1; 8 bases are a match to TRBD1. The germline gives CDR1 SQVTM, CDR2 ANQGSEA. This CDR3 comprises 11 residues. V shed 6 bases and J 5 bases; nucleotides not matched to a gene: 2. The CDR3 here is CSVYRGETQYF. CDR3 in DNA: TGCAGCGTATACAGGGGGGAGACCCAGTACTTC.

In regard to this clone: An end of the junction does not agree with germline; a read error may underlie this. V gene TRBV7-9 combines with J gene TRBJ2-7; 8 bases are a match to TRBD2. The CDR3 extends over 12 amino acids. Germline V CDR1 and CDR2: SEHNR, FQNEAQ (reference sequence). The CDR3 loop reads CASSHPRLATNF. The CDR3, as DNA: TGTGCCAGCAGCCACCCCCGACTAGCGACAAACTTC.

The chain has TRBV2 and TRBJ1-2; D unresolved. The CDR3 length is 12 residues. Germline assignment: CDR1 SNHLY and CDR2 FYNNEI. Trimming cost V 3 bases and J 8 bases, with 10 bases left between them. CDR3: CASSDPGGGYTF. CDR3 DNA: TGTGCCAGCAGTGACCCGGGCGGCGGCTACACCTTC.